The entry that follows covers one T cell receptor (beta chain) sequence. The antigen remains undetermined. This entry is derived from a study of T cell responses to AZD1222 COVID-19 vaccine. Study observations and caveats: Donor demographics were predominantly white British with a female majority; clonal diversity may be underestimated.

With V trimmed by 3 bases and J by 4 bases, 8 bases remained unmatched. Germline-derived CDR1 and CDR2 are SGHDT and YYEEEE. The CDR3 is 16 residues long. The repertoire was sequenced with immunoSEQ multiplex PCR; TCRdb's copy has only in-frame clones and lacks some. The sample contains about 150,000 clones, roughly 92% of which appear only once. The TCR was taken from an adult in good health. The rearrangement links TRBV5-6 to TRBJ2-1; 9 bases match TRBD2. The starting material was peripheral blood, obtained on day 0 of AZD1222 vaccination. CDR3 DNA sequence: TGTGCCAGCAGCTCGGTAAGGACTAGCGAATACAATGAGCAGTTCTTC. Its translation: CASSSVRTSEYNEQFF.